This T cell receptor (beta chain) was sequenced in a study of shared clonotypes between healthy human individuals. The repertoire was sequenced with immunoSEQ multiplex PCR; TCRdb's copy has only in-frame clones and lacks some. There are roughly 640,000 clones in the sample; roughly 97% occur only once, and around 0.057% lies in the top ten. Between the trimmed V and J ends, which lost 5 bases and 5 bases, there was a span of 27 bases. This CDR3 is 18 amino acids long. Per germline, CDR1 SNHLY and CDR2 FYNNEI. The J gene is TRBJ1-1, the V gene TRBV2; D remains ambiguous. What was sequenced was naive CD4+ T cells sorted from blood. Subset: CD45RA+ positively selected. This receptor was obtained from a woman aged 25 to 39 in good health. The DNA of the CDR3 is TGTGCCAGCAGTACCTGGGGAAGGCCGAAGGAATCTAGGACTGAAGCTTTCTTT. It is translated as CASSTWGRPKESRTEAFF.